One T cell receptor beta chain is described in this entry. These data belong to a study of blood T cell repertoires in COVID-19. Study-level information: Sample material is recorded as cDNA or gDNA derived from T cells, B-cell-depleted T cells, or PBMCs.

V was shortened by 5 bases and J by 4 bases, with 11 bases between the two germline ends. CDR3 length: 13 amino acids. Germline CDR1 SGHTA, CDR2 FQGTGA. Original processing methods: Reference gene primers were amplified, and this amplification served to estimate nucleated cell counts. The method was immunoSEQ multiplex PCR; TCRdb's version includes in-frame clones alone and lacks a portion of them. Clonal size and the V and J genes are those of that table, whereas D and trimming came from the DNA. The table records roughly 280,000 clones, 86% of them present only once. This TCR was recovered from a man younger than 35 with active or convalescent COVID-19. Sequencing was carried out using peripheral blood. This chain links TRBV7-3 with TRBJ1-1; no clear D gene. CDR3 residues: CASSPRPRTEAFF. CDR3 sequence (DNA): TGTGCCAGCAGCCCCCGTCCCCGCACTGAAGCTTTCTTT.